This T cell receptor beta chain came from a study of early T cells in non-severe SARS-CoV-2 infection. Study information: Sequenced bulk RNA came from whole blood that was unsorted, and chains were unpaired. Study outcomes and limitations: VDJdb matching, biased toward anti-spike CD8 responses, missed private and CD4 specificities.

Germline V CDR1 and CDR2: SGHAT, FQNNGV. The CDR3 runs to 15 residues. V was pared by 0 bases and J by 9 bases, with 14 bases between. This clonotype turned up a few times. What it binds is not known. Unique molecular identifiers were added to individual cDNA molecules. TCRdb re-analysed the 5' RACE reads in MiXCR, keeping a single row per CDR3 protein. Seen here are 75,000 to 80,000 distinct CDR3 sequences, about 11% observed once, and the top ten hold more than 10%. This clonotype was sampled from an adult who was a healthcare worker with PCR-confirmed SARS-CoV-2 infection or an uninfected control (not recorded which). The chain is built from TRBV11-2 and TRBJ2-2; tentative D call: TRBD2 (6 bases). The source was whole blood, collected at baseline. The CDR3: CASSLDSGSRRELFF. The DNA for the CDR3 is TGTGCCAGCAGCTTAGATTCCGGGAGTCGCCGGGAGCTGTTTTTT.